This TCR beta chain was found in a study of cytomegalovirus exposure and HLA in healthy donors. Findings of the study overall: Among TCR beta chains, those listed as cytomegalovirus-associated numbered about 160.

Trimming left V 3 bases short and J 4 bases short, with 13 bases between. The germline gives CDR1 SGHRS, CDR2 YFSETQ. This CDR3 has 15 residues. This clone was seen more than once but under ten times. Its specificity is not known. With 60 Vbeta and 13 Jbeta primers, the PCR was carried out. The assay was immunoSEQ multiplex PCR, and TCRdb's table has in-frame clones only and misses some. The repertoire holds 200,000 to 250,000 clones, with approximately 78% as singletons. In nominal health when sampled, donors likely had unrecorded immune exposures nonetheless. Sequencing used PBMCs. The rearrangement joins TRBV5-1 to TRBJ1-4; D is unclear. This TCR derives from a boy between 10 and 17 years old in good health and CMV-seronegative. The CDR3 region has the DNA TGCGCCAGCAGCTCGTCCACGGGGTTTAATGAAAAACTGTTTTTT. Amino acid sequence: CASSSSTGFNEKLFF. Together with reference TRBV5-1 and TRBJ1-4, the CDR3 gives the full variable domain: KAGVTQTPRYLIKTRGQQVTLSCSPISGHRSVSWYQQTPGQGLQFLFEYFSETQRNKGNFPGRFSGRQFSNSRSEMNVSTLELGDSALYLCASSSSTGFNEKLFFGSGTQLSVL.